This paragraph covers one T cell receptor beta chain sequence. Its specificity is unknown. Additional DNA sequences in this sample encode the identical CDR3. Germline V gene data show CDR1 as SEHNR and CDR2 as FQNEAQ (reference sequence). V lost 1 base to trimming and J lost 1 base, with 5 bases between them. This CDR3 region has 14 residues. The sample originates from a study of beta chain features in type 1 diabetes. TCRB transcripts that were expressed got sequenced, as all of the isolated RNA had been reverse transcribed. Samples of naive, central memory and regulatory T cells yielded a mean of around 4 million reads. The data were produced by immunoSEQ multiplex PCR, yet TCRdb's version contains in-frame clones alone and is incomplete. The table lists hundreds of thousands of clones, about 14% of them singletons. Whole-study findings and limits: Researchers cautioned that cDNA sequencing could over-represent cells with high TCR expression. Researchers report that Type 1 diabetes patients had moderately but significantly shorter TCRB CDR3s across all four CD4+ subsets. Diminished insertions and augmented deletions at VDJ junctions characterized type 1 diabetes patients.

The receptor was derived from a young man with type 1 diabetes. Sequences were obtained from naive CD4+ T cells from blood. The chain employs TRBV7-9 and TRBJ1-5; no reliable D call. In nucleotides, the CDR3 is TGTGCCAGCAGCTTAGAGGGAAGCAATCAGCCCCAGCATTTT. Protein product: CASSLEGSNQPQHF.